The clone carrying this T cell receptor beta chain was detected ten times or more. Antigen unknown. Researchers prepared the TCRbeta library using unique molecular identifiers, the study reports. TCRdb ran MiXCR on the PCR reads and lists one entry per CDR3 protein. The sample has about 580,000 distinct CDR3 sequences, roughly 23% seen once; the top ten hold about 14%. The germline V and J ends were trimmed by 1 base and 2 bases, with 9 bases remaining between them. The CDR3 is made up of 15 amino acids. Looked up from germline, CDR1 is SNHLY and CDR2 is FYNNEI. This record comes from a study of T-cell reconstitution after alpha-beta-depleted transplantation in children. Study results and caveats: Hyperexpanded clones declined; after one year, newly produced T cells mostly supplied diversity. Recipient T cells and thymic progenitors that survived were the source of the high TCRbeta diversity seen at day 60 in some patients. Several hundred expanded graft clones reportedly gave rise to the alpha-beta T cells present about two months after transplant.

The TCR comes from a boy under two years old who had a stem cell transplant for acute myeloid leukemia, so the T cells may come from the graft donor. The genes are TRBV2 and TRBJ1-5; D gene ambiguous. This specimen consisted of PBMCs, mostly from graft donor cells, obtained 360 days after TCRalphabeta/CD19-depleted stem cell transplant. The CDR3, as DNA: TGTGCCAGCAGTGAAGAAAGGGTTCGCAATCAGCCCCAGCATTTT. It yields the protein CASSEERVRNQPQHF.